The 2 T cell receptor beta chains given below trace back to one sample, sequenced in a study of T cell responses to AZD1222 COVID-19 vaccine. Libraries were prepared by immunoSEQ multiplex PCR; TCRdb keeps only in-frame clonotypes and omits some of them. In the table there are 90,000 to 120,000 clones, 91% of which are singletons. The sample consisted of peripheral blood, taken on day 0 of AZD1222 vaccination. All receptors come from an adult in good health.

V usage is TRBV30 and J usage is TRBJ1-6; the D gene is possibly TRBD1 (5 bases). The CDR3 runs 14 residues. Trimming left V 2 bases short and J 5 bases short, with 10 bases between. Germline V gene sequence: CDR1 GTSNPN, CDR2 SVGIG (reference sequence). The CDR3 protein is CAWSTGTNNSPLHF. The CDR3 DNA sequence: TGTGCCTGGAGTACCGGGACGAATAATTCACCCCTCCACTTT.

The chain links TRBV3-1 (or the pseudogene TRBV3-2) to TRBJ1-6, with 10 bases that match TRBD1. CDR3 size: 14 residues. Germline CDR1 reads LGHDT; CDR2 reads YNNKEL (reference sequence). V shed 4 bases, J shed 8 bases, and the junction held 2 bases outside the gene matches. CDR3 region: CASSPGQGYSPLHF. The CDR3 nucleotides are TGTGCCAGCAGCCCGGGACAGGGGTATTCACCCCTCCACTTT.